Shown below are 2 T cell receptor beta chains from a single sample sequenced in a study of identical twins. TCRdb called the 5' RACE reads again in MiXCR, with one record for every CDR3 protein. Of 1.5 million or so distinct CDR3 sequences in the sample, roughly a third were seen once. The material sequenced was cord blood. All receptors come from a newborn girl in good health.

This clonotype was seen more than once but under ten times. The chain links TRBV12-3 or TRBV12-4 to TRBJ2-5; maybe TRBD2 (6 bases). TRBJ2-7 explains the end of the DNA better; the J call may be wrong. The CDR3 runs to 14 residues. In DNA form, the CDR3 reads TGTGCCAGCCTGGACTCGGAGGGGCCCCACGAGCAGTACTTC. Translating it yields CASLDSEGPHEQYF.

V and J are TRBV12-3 or TRBV12-4 and TRBJ1-1, with D unclear. The CDR3 spans 12 residues. Trimming left V 5 bases short and J 1 base short, with 5 bases between. CDR3: CASSMRNTEAFF. For the CDR3, the DNA is TGTGCCAGCAGTATGAGGAACACTGAAGCTTTCTTT.